This TCR beta chain was recorded in a study of T cell repertoires in cytomegalovirus infection. Trimming took 5 bases from V and 0 from J, leaving 7 bases between them. CDR3 length: 13 amino acids. The V gene's germline CDR1 is MNHEY and CDR2 SMNVEV (reference sequence). Broader study findings: In two of eight donors, the top clonotype was HLA-C-restricted CMV-specific. Accumulated public TCR beta family frequency recognized individuals carrying CMV together with the relevant HLA.

TCRdb processed the reads anew with MiXCR; each CDR3 protein has one entry. The data show about 890,000 distinct CDR3 sequences, with around 32% seen just once and about an eighth held by the top ten. Details on this clonotype: Its antigen is still unknown.

The V call is TRBV27, the J call TRBJ2-5, with D unclear. This specimen was cultured CD8+ T cells from PBMCs, taken from culture after CMV antigen stimulation. This TCR was sampled from a human donor in good health (CMV status not recorded). Some clones in this sample may be carry-over from other donors' samples. DNA of the CDR3: TGTGCCAGCAGTCCCTCCGACCAAGAGACCCAGTACTTC. Its translation: CASSPSDQETQYF.